This TCR beta chain comes out of a study of Ad26.COV2.S vaccination and SARS-CoV-2 variants. General observations from the study: Reported post-vaccination CD8+ and CD4+ T cell responses to spike showed substantial breadth.

Generated by immunoSEQ multiplex PCR, the TCRdb table keeps only in-frame clones and is missing some. The sample holds 350,000 to 450,000 clones, approximately 90% seen once. Treatment given: some 19 received Ad26.COV2.S at low or high dose, single or two shots; 5 received placebo; per-sample allocation not given. The samples were gathered on day 63 after the first injection of vaccine or placebo. The CDR3 is made up of 14 amino acids. CDR1 SGHRS and CDR2 YFSETQ come from the germline V gene. Trimming removed 0 bases at V and 4 bases at J, with 10 bases between. A word on this clone: Antigen specificity is unknown.

Sequenced material: peripheral blood, taken in a trial of Ad26.COV2.S vaccine versus placebo. The V and J genes are TRBV5-1 and TRBJ1-1; D uncertain. This clonotype was sampled from a person between 18 and 60 years old who received the Ad26.COV2.S COVID-19 vaccine or a placebo. This CDR3 is CASSLASDGTEAFF. DNA of the CDR3: TGCGCCAGCAGCTTGGCCAGCGACGGCACTGAAGCTTTCTTT.